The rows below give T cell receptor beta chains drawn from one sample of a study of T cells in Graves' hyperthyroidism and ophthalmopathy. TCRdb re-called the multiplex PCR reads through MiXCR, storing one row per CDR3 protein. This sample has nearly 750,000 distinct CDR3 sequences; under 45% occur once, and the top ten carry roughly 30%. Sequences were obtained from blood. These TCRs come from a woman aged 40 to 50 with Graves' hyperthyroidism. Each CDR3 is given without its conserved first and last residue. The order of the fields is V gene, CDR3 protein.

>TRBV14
ASSPLTHGIINSPLH
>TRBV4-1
ASSQVDRGYEQY
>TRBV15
ATSRDVGARAYT
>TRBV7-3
ASSSILRESPLH
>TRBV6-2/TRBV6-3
ASKLSSGYGYT
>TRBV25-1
ASSEWGATGELL
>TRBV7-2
ASSLLPGSTNEKLF
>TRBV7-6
ASSLEAGTGDQPQH
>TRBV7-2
ASSLTDGSYEQY
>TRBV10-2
ASSDGTGRLT
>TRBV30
AWSVGGTQTQY
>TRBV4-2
ASSQGTGFEAF
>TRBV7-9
ASSLADSGVYQETQY
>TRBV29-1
SVDLGQGYDEQY
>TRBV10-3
AISAGQAFTEAF
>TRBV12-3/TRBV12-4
ASRNGALPGYT
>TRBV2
ASDRGNYNEQF
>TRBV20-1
SASTRSTEAF
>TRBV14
ASSPGPSPYEQY
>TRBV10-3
AINSPSGGYQPQH
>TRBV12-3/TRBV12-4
ASSVPRGLSGANVLT
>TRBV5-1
ASSYVPGGVKDEQY
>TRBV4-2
ASSQGENTEAF
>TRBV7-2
ASSEAPGTDQPQH
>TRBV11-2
ASSAQQAGTGEGTQY
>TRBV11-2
ASSSLGGRVHEQY
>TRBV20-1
SARDPLQLAGTYEQY
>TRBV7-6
ASSLNQDSGNTIY
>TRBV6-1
ASKDSSKYEQY